Each of the 26 T cell receptor beta chains below was sequenced from the same sample in a study of T-cell memory formation after mild COVID-19. MiXCR, applied by TCRdb to the 5' RACE reads, yields one record per CDR3 protein. This table holds roughly 550,000 distinct CDR3 sequences, 20% found once. Specimen: PBMCs or a T cell subset sorted from them (not recorded which). Receptors originate from an adult woman who had mild COVID-19 (a few samples of this study predate the infection). Cell type and time point are not known.

This chain uses TRBV7-2 with TRBJ2-3, with 11 bases lining up with TRBD2. This CDR3 has 15 residues. The V and J ends lost 1 base and 6 bases, in that order; junction bases with no gene match: 3. CDR1 and CDR2 (germline): SGHTA, FQGNSA. For the CDR3, the DNA is TGTGCCAGCAGCTTAGAACTAGCGGGAGTTGATACGCAGTATTTT. Translating gives CASSLELAGVDTQYF.

J is TRBJ2-2 and V is TRBV7-6, with D hard to call. CDR3 length equals 15 residues. V shed 4 bases and J shed 6 bases, with 15 bases lying between them. The germline gives CDR1 SGHVS, CDR2 FNYEAQ. CDR3 DNA: TGTGCCAGCAGCTCCGAAAGTCGGGTTGCCGGGGAGCTGTTTTTT. It is translated as CASSSESRVAGELFF.

The chain uses TRBV4-1 and TRBJ2-7, with TRBD1 as a possible D gene (6 bases). This CDR3 has 15 residues. Per the germline V gene, CDR1 is MGHRA and CDR2 is YSYEKL. V was shortened by 0 bases and J by 2 bases, with 11 bases between the two germline ends. CDR3 bases: TGCGCCAGCAGCCAAGATAGGGGACACCCCTACGAGCAGTACTTC. Protein sequence: CASSQDRGHPYEQYF.

This clonotype was counted a few times. DNA of the CDR3: TGCAGTGCTAGAGGACCGGTCAAAAACATTCAGTACTTC. It yields the protein CSARGPVKNIQYF. The chain couples TRBV20-1 to TRBJ2-4; D remains unclear. The CDR3 has 13 residues. The V gene's germline CDR1 is DFQATT and CDR2 SNEGSKA (reference sequence). V was clipped by 1 base and J by 3 bases, with 7 bases between them.

This clonotype was counted only a few times. The chain combines TRBV15 with TRBJ2-1; 8 nucleotides align to TRBD2. V was clipped by 9 bases and J by 7 bases; unmatched bases: 11. The CDR3 has 14 residues. The V gene's germline CDR1 is LNHNV and CDR2 YYDKDF (reference sequence). CDR3 in amino acids: CATTTGTSLNEQFF. The CDR3 coding sequence is TGTGCCACGACCACCGGGACTAGTCTGAATGAGCAGTTCTTC. The complete variable domain, with remaining parts taken from reference TRBV15 and TRBJ2-1, reads DAMVIQNPRYQVTQFGKPVTLSCSQTLNHNVMYWYQQKSSQAPKLLFHYYDKDFNNEADTPDNFQSRRPNTSFCFLDIRSPGLGDTAMYLCATTTGTSLNEQFFGPGTRLTVL.

The chain carries TRBV7-2 and TRBJ2-3; a weak D match, TRBD2 (6 bases). V was pared by 5 bases and J by 6 bases, with 12 bases between. This CDR3 region has 13 residues. Germline assignment: CDR1 SGHTA and CDR2 FQGNSA. The CDR3 DNA follows: TGTGCCAGCAGCCCTTGGCGGGGTGATACGCAGTATTTT. Translation gives CASSPWRGDTQYF.

At least ten counts were recorded for this clonotype. This CDR3 is CASSPTLSGSNNEQFF. In DNA, the CDR3 is TGCGCCAGCAGCCCGACCTTGAGCGGGAGCAACAATGAGCAGTTCTTC. The chain employs TRBV5-1 and TRBJ2-1; TRBD2 aligns across 8 bases. The CDR3 extends over 16 amino acids. Germline trimming cut 4 bases from V and 5 bases from J; bases unmatched to any gene: 11. Germline CDR1 reads SGHRS; CDR2 reads YFSETQ.

This clonotype was seen more than once but under ten times. The chain uses TRBV12-3 or TRBV12-4 and TRBJ2-1, with D perhaps TRBD2 (6 bases). The CDR3 sequence is 13 residues long. Trimming pared 4 bases from V and 7 bases from J, leaving 11 bases between. In DNA, the CDR3 is TGTGCCAGCAGTTCGGGACTCCAGAATGAGCAGTTCTTC. This sequence encodes CASSSGLQNEQFF.

For this clonotype: At one end, the junction sequence differs from germline, possibly due to a read error. V usage is TRBV20-1 and J usage is TRBJ2-2; perhaps TRBD2 as D (5 bases). In germline, CDR1 is DFQATT, CDR2 SNEGSKA (reference sequence). There are 15 residues in the CDR3. Here the CDR3 reads CSASPAGMVDGELIF. The CDR3, as DNA: TGCAGTGCTAGCCCCGCGGGTATGGTAGACGGGGAGCTGATTTTT.

The rearrangement links TRBV20-1 to TRBJ2-5; D is possibly TRBD2 (6 bases). Looked up from germline, CDR1 is DFQATT and CDR2 is SNEGSKA (reference sequence). The CDR3 has 15 amino acids. V lost 6 bases and J lost 2, with 19 bases in between. This CDR3 is CSAPGPSELQETQYF. CDR3 in DNA: TGCAGTGCACCTGGCCCTAGCGAACTTCAAGAGACCCAGTACTTC.

This clonotype was detected a few times. The V call is TRBV18, the J call TRBJ2-2; 11 bases are a match to TRBD2. The CDR3 spans 19 residues. V trimming: 2 bases; J trimming: 0 bases; junction bases outside the gene matches: 8. Germline CDR1 reads KGHSH; CDR2 reads LQKENI. The CDR3 spells CASSPMSSGGTTNTGELFF. In nucleotides, the CDR3 is TGTGCCAGCTCACCAATGTCTAGCGGGGGGACAACGAACACCGGGGAGCTGTTTTTT.

In its sample, this clonotype was seen a few times. The V and J genes are TRBV4-2 and TRBJ2-7, with 11 bases lining up with TRBD2. The trim removed 3 bases at V and 0 bases at J, leaving 7 bases unmatched. Germline CDR1 and CDR2: LGHNA and YNFKEQ. The CDR3 extends over 17 amino acids. DNA of the CDR3: TGTGCCAGCAGCCAGCTAGGCGGGACTAGCGGCTCCTACGAGCAGTACTTC. Its protein product is CASSQLGGTSGSYEQYF.

This clonotype occurred once. The chain uses TRBV20-1 and TRBJ1-6; a possible D gene is TRBD1 (6 bases). The CDR3 extends over 13 amino acids. Germline V CDR1 and CDR2: DFQATT, SNEGSKA (reference sequence). V lost 3 bases and J lost 10, with 13 bases in between. The DNA for the CDR3 is TGCAGTGCTAGGGTACAGGGAGGATCACCCCTCCACTTT. Translating gives CSARVQGGSPLHF.

This clonotype occurred a few times. The V call is TRBV5-1, the J call TRBJ2-7; D is uncertain. V was clipped by 2 bases and J by 7 bases, with 10 bases between them. This CDR3 comprises 12 residues. Per germline, CDR1 SGHRS and CDR2 YFSETQ. DNA of the CDR3: TGCGCCAGCAGCTTTTCTACAGCGGAGCAGTACTTC. It yields the protein CASSFSTAEQYF.

V and J are TRBV12-3 or TRBV12-4 and TRBJ2-3; no definite D call. V lost 3 bases and J 2 bases, leaving 9 bases between the germline ends. The CDR3 length is 14 residues. Here the CDR3 reads CASSFSDATDTQYF. CDR3 DNA sequence: TGTGCCAGCAGTTTTAGTGACGCCACAGATACGCAGTATTTT.

This clonotype was detected a few times. This rearrangement joins TRBV7-9 to TRBJ1-2; TRBD1 agrees at 7 bases. Trimming took 1 base from V and 8 from J; bases not matched to a gene: 13. The CDR3 is made up of 16 amino acids. Germline V gene data show CDR1 as SEHNR and CDR2 as FQNEAQ (reference sequence). Here the CDR3 reads CASSLVLMSLTGGYTF. For the CDR3, the DNA is TGTGCCAGCAGCTTAGTACTAATGTCCCTGACAGGGGGCTACACCTTC.

This sequence joins TRBV24-1 and TRBJ2-5, with 7 bases aligning to TRBD1. V trimming: 4 bases; J trimming: 2 bases; junction bases outside the gene matches: 3. Germline loops: CDR1 KGHDR, CDR2 SFDVKD. This CDR3 is 14 amino acids long. DNA for the CDR3: TGTGCCACCAGTGACCAGGGACAGCAAGAGACCCAGTACTTC. Protein sequence: CATSDQGQQETQYF.

This clonotype came up a few times. The V and J genes are TRBV24-1 and TRBJ2-5; D might be TRBD1 (6 bases). V was cut by 2 bases and J by 5 bases, with 20 bases left in between. This CDR3 has 17 residues. Germline loops: CDR1 KGHDR, CDR2 SFDVKD. The CDR3 spells CATSDSTPGQAGETQYF. DNA for the CDR3: TGTGCCACCAGTGATTCGACACCGGGACAAGCCGGGGAGACCCAGTACTTC.

The table lists this clonotype with a few counts. The chain carries TRBV20-1 and TRBJ2-7; a possible D gene is TRBD2 (5 bases). This CDR3 spans 13 amino acids. Between the trimmed V and J ends, which lost 5 bases and 6 bases, there was a span of 17 bases. Germline CDR1 is DFQATT and CDR2 is SNEGSKA (reference sequence). This CDR3 is CSAGGPPAREQYF. The DNA for the CDR3 is TGCAGTGCTGGAGGACCCCCGGCCCGCGAGCAGTACTTC.

The rearrangement joins TRBV30 to TRBJ1-1, with D possibly matching TRBD1 (6 bases). The CDR3 covers 15 residues. CDR1 and CDR2 (germline): GTSNPN, SVGIG (reference sequence). V was clipped by 3 bases and J by 0 bases, with 14 bases between them. In nucleotides, the CDR3 is TGTGCCTGGAGGGAACAGGGAACGATGAACACTGAAGCTTTCTTT. It translates to CAWREQGTMNTEAFF.

This clonotype has more than one count but fewer than ten. This rearrangement joins TRBV13 to TRBJ2-1, with TRBD1 as a possible D gene (5 bases). In germline, CDR1 is PRHDT, CDR2 FYEKMQ (reference sequence). The CDR3 consists of 15 residues. Trimming stripped 6 bases from V and 5 bases from J, with 17 bases between. The CDR3 protein is CASSTTAGQNNEQFF. CDR3 nucleotide sequence: TGTGCCAGCAGTACGACAGCTGGGCAGAACAATGAGCAGTTCTTC.

This clonotype occurred many times. The rearrangement links TRBV7-2 to TRBJ2-1, with D maybe TRBD2 (5 bases). The CDR3 extends over 15 amino acids. The germline V and J ends were trimmed by 5 bases and 3 bases, with 14 bases remaining between them. Germline V gives CDR1 SGHTA, CDR2 FQGNSA. CDR3 nucleotide sequence: TGTGCCAGCAGCGTCGACTACCGCTTCTACAATGAGCAGTTCTTC. It encodes CASSVDYRFYNEQFF.

The chain joins TRBV27 to TRBJ1-5, with D unresolved. V gave up 6 bases and J gave up 0 bases, with 6 bases separating them. The CDR3 runs to 13 residues. Germline V gives CDR1 MNHEY, CDR2 SMNVEV (reference sequence). The CDR3 DNA reads TGTGCCAGCAGAGTAAATAGCAATCAGCCCCAGCATTTT. Protein product: CASRVNSNQPQHF.

The chain employs TRBV12-3 or TRBV12-4 and TRBJ2-3; 12 bases line up with TRBD1. CDR3 length: 15 residues. J gave up 6 bases and V 5 bases, and 6 bases lay outside the gene matches. CDR3 DNA sequence: TGTGCCAGCAGTATAGGGACAGGGGGCCCCGATACGCAGTATTTT. Its translation: CASSIGTGGPDTQYF.

This clonotype has a single count. This chain connects TRBV5-1 to TRBJ2-1; TRBD1 agrees at 7 bases. V dropped 4 bases and J dropped 8; count of bases not matched to a gene: 12. Germline CDR1 reads SGHRS; CDR2 reads YFSETQ. The CDR3 loop spans 15 amino acids. The CDR3 DNA follows: TGCGCCAGCAGCCTCTCTGGACAGGCCGTCGATGAGCAGTTCTTC. Residues: CASSLSGQAVDEQFF.

This clonotype has a handful of counts. The chain couples TRBV29-1 to TRBJ1-1; D possibly corresponds to TRBD1 (5 bases). The CDR3 sequence is 10 residues long. Trimming removed 7 bases at V and 6 bases at J, with 9 bases between. The germline V gene encodes CDR1 SQVTM and CDR2 ANQGSEA. For the CDR3, the DNA is TGCAGCGGGGGGAGGGCTGAAGCTTTCTTT. Protein: CSGGRAEAFF.